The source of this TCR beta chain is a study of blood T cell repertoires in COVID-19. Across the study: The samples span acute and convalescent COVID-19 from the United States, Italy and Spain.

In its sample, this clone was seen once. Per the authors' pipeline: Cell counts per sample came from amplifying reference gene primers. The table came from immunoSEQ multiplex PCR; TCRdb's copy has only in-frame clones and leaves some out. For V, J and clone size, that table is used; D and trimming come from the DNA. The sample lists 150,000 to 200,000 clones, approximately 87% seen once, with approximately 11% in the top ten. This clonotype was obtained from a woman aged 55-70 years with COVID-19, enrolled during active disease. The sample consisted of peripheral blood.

DNA of the CDR3: TGTGCCAGCACTCAAACCACAGGGGGCAATCAGCCCCAGCATTTT. Translated: CASTQTTGGNQPQHF. The rearrangement links TRBV2 to TRBJ1-5; 7 bases map to TRBD1. This CDR3 comprises 15 residues. J lost 2 bases, V lost 7 bases, and 8 bases had no gene match. CDR1 SNHLY and CDR2 FYNNEI come from the germline V gene. The full variable domain, with the rest looked up from reference TRBV2 and TRBJ1-5, is EPEVTQTPSHQVTQMGQEVILRCVPISNHLYFYWYRQILGQKVEFLVSFYNNEISEKSEIFDDQFSVERPDGSNFTLKIRSTKLEDSAMYFCASTQTTGGNQPQHFGDGTRLSIL.